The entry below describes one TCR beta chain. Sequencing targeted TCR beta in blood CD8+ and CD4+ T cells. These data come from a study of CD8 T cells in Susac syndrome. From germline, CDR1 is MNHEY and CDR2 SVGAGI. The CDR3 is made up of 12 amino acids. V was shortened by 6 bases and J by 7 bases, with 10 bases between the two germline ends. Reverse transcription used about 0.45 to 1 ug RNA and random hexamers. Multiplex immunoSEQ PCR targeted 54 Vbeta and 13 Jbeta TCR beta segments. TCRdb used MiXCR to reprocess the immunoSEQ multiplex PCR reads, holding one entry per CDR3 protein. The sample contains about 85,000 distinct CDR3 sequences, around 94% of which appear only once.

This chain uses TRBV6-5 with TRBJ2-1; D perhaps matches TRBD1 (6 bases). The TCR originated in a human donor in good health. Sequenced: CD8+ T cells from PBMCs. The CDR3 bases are TGTGCCAGCAGAACGCAGGGGAATGAGCAGTTCTTC. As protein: CASRTQGNEQFF.